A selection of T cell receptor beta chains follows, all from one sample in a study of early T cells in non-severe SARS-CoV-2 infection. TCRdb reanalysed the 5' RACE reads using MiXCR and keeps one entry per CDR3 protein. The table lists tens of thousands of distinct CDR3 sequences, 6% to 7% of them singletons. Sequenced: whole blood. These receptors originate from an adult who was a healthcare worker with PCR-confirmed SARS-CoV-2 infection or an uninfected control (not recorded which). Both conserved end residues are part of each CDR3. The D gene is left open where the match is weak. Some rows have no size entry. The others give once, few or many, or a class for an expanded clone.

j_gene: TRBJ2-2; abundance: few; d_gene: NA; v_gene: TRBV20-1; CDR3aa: CSATGQNTGELFF; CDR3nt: TGCAGTGCTACGGGACAAAACACCGGGGAGCTGTTTTTT
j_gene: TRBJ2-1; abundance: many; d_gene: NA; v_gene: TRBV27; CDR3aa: CASSRRPTYNEQFF; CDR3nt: TGTGCCAGCAGCCGGCGCCCAACCTACAATGAGCAGTTCTTC
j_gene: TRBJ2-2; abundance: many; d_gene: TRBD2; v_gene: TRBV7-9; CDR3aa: CASSLLLAENTGELFF; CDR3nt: TGTGCCAGCAGCTTATTACTAGCGGAAAACACCGGGGAGCTGTTTTTT
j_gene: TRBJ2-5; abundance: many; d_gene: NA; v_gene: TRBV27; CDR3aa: CASSFSPGSEETQYF; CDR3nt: TGTGCCAGCAGTTTCAGTCCGGGGAGTGAAGAGACCCAGTACTTC
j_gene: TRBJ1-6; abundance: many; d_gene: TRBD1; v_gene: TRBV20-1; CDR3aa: CSAIRQGGRSPLHF; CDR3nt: TGCAGTGCTATCCGACAGGGGGGGCGCTCACCCCTCCACTTT
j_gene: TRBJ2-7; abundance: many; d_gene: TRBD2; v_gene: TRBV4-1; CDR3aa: CASSQASGRAYEQYF; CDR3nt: TGCGCCAGCAGCCAAGCTAGCGGGAGGGCCTACGAGCAGTACTTC
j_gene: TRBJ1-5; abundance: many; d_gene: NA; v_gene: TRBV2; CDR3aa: CASSEEYSGNQPQHF; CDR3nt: TGTGCCAGCAGTGAGGAATATAGCGGCAATCAGCCCCAGCATTTT
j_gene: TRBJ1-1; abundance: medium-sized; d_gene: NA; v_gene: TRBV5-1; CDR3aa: CASIQNQGRGTEAFF; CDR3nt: TGCGCCAGCATCCAAAATCAGGGGCGAGGCACTGAAGCTTTCTTT
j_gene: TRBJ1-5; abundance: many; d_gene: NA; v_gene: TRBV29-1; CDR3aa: CSVVPNGQPQHF; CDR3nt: TGCAGCGTTGTGCCTAACGGCCAGCCCCAGCATTTT
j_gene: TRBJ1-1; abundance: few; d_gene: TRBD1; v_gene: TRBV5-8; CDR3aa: CASSLDRGPSEAFF; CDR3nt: TGTGCCAGCAGCTTGGACAGGGGGCCCAGTGAAGCTTTCTTT
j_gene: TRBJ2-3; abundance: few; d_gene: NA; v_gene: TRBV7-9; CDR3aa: CASSSEHLTDTQYF; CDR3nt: TGTGCCAGCAGCTCCGAACACCTCACAGATACGCAGTATTTT
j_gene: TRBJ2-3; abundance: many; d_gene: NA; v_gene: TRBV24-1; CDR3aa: CATSDSLLGSTDTQYF; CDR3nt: TGTGCCACCAGTGATTCCCTTCTAGGAAGCACAGATACGCAGTATTTT
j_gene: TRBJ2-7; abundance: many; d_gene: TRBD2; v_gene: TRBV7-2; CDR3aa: CASSLGLAGASYEQYF; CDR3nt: TGTGCCAGCAGCTTGGGACTAGCGGGGGCTTCCTACGAGCAGTACTTC
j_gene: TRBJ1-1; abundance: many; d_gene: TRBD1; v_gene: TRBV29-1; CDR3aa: CSVERQGYTEAFF; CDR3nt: TGCAGCGTTGAACGACAGGGTTATACTGAAGCTTTCTTT
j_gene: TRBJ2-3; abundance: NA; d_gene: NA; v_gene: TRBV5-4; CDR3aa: CASSLRGTDTQYF; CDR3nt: TGTGCCAGCAGCTTGCGTGGCACAGATACGCAGTATTTT
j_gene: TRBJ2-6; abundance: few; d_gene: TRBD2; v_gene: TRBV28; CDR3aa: CASTPRGGVSGANVLTF; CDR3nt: TGTGCCAGCACCCCTCGGGGGGGCGTCTCTGGGGCCAACGTCCTGACTTTC
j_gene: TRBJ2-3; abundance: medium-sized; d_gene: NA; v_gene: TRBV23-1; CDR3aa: CASSPRRRGTDTQYF; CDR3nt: TGCGCCAGCAGTCCCCGACGGAGGGGAACAGATACGCAGTATTTT
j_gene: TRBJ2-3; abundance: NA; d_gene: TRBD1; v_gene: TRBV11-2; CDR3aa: CASSLNSGTVSTDTQYF; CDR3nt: TGTGCCAGCAGCCTCAATTCCGGGACAGTTAGCACAGATACGCAGTATTTT
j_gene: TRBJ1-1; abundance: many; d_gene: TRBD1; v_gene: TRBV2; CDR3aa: CASRGQHTEAFF; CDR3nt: TGTGCCAGCAGGGGACAGCACACTGAAGCTTTCTTT
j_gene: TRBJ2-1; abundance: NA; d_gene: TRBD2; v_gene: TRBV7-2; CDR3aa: CASSRPRRLSGRETYNEQFF; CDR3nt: TGTGCCAGCAGTAGACCCCGACGGCTTAGCGGGAGGGAAACCTACAATGAGCAGTTCTTC
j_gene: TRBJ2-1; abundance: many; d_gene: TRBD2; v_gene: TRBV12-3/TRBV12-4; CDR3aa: CASTREVAGAGEQFF; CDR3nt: TGTGCCAGCACCCGGGAGGTAGCGGGGGCGGGTGAGCAGTTCTTC
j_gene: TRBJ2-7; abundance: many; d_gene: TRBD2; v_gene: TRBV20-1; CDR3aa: CSASDASGFSGEQYF; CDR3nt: TGCAGTGCTAGTGATGCTAGCGGTTTCTCCGGCGAGCAGTACTTC
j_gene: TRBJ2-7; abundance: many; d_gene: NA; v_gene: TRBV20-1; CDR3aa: CSAREAPGTTGGEQYF; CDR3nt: TGCAGTGCTAGAGAGGCCCCCGGAACTACTGGGGGCGAGCAGTACTTC
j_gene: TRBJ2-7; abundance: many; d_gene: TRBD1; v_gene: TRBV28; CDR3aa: CASSPGQFYEQYF; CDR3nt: TGTGCCAGCAGTCCGGGACAGTTTTACGAGCAGTACTTC
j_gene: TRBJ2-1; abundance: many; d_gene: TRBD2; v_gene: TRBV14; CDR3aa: CASSQDRLADNEQFF; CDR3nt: TGTGCCAGCAGCCAAGATCGCCTAGCGGACAATGAGCAGTTCTTC
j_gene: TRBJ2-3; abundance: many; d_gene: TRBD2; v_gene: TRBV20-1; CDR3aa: CSATGGELSDTQYF; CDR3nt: TGCAGTGCCACGGGAGGGGAGTTATCAGATACGCAGTATTTT
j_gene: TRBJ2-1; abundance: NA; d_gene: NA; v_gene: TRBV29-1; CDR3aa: CSVVSAFDEQFF; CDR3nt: TGCAGCGTTGTCTCGGCTTTCGATGAGCAGTTCTTC
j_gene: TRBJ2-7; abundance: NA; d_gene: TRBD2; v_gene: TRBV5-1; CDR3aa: CASSLGAGATYEQYF; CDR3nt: TGCGCCAGCAGCCTGGGTGCGGGAGCCACCTACGAGCAGTACTTC
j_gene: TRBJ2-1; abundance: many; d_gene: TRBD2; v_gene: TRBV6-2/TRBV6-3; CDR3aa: CASSYRLAADNEQFF; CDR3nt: TGTGCCAGCAGTTACCGGCTAGCGGCCGACAATGAGCAGTTCTTC
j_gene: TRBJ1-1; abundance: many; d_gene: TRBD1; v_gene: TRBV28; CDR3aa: CASSLTPGQGLGTEAFF; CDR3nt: TGTGCCAGCAGTTTAACTCCGGGACAGGGGTTGGGCACTGAAGCTTTCTTT
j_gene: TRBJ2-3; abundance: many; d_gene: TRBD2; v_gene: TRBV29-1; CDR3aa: CSVVSRGRDGSTDTQYF; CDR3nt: TGCAGCGTTGTATCTCGCGGGAGGGACGGAAGCACAGATACGCAGTATTTT
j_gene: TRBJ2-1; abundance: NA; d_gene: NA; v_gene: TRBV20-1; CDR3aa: CSARELSNEQFF; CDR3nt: TGCAGTGCCAGGGAATTGAGCAATGAGCAGTTCTTC
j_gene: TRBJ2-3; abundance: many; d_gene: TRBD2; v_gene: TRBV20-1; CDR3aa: CSASGTSASTDTQYF; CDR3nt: TGCAGTGCTAGCGGGACTAGCGCTAGCACAGATACGCAGTATTTT
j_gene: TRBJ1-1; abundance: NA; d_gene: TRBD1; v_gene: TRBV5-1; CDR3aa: CASSFTGGALKLFF; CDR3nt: TGCGCCAGCAGCTTTACAGGGGGGGCACTGAAGCTTTTCTTT
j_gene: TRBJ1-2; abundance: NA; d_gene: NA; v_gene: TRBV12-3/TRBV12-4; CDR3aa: CASSSVGPAIDGYTF; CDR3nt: TGTGCCAGCAGCAGCGTGGGGCCCGCCATAGACGGCTACACCTTC
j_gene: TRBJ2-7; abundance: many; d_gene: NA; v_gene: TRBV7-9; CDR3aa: CASSLGTAGRKTYEQYF; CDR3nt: TGTGCCAGCAGCTTAGGGACGGCGGGCAGGAAAACCTACGAGCAGTACTTC
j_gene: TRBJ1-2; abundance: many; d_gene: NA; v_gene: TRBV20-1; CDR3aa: CSAHQEYGYTF; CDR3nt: TGCAGTGCCCACCAAGAGTATGGCTACACCTTC
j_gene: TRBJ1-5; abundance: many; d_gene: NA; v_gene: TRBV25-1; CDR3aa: CASSEFVRVPPLTDQPQHF; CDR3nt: TGTGCCAGCAGTGAATTTGTCAGGGTCCCCCCACTGACGGATCAGCCCCAGCATTTT
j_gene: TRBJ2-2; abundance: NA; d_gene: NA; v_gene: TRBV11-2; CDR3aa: CASSLRPDHTGELFF; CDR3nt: TGTGCCAGCTCCCTTCGGCCGGACCACACCGGGGAGCTGTTTTTT
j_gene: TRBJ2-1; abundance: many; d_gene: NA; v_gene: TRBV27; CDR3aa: CASSFRVSSYNEQFF; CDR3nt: TGTGCCAGCAGTTTCAGGGTAAGCTCCTACAATGAGCAGTTCTTC
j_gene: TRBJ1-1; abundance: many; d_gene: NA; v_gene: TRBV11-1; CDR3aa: CASSYLAGYAFF; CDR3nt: TGTGCCAGCAGCTACCTGGCCGGCTACGCTTTCTTT
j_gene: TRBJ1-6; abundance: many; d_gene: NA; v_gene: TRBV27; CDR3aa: CASSLGAPQNSPLHF; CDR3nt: TGTGCCAGCAGTTTAGGGGCCCCTCAGAATTCACCCCTCCACTTT
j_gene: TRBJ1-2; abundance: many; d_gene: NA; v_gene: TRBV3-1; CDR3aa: CASSLGSTLRANYGYTF; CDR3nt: TGTGCCAGCAGCCTCGGGTCCACCCTGAGAGCTAACTATGGCTACACCTTC
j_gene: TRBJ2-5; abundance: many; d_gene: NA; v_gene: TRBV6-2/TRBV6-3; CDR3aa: CASSYGVETQYF; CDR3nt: TGTGCCAGCAGTTACGGAGTGGAGACCCAGTACTTC
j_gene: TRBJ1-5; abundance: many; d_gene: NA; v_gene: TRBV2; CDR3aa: CASSPGGNQPQHF; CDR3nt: TGTGCCAGCAGTCCAGGGGGCAATCAGCCCCAGCATTTT
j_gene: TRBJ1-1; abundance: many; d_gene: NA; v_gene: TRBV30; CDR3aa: CAWRRGPGTEAFF; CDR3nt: TGTGCCTGGAGACGCGGGCCGGGCACTGAAGCTTTCTTT